A single sample gave rise to the 29 T cell receptor beta chains below, sequenced in a study of cytomegalovirus exposure and HLA in healthy donors. Assay: immunoSEQ multiplex PCR; the TCRdb copy retains only in-frame clones and omits some. The table has 110,000 or so clones, almost 96% seen once. Sequencing was done on a sample of PBMCs. Receptors originate from a woman younger than 35 in good health and CMV-seronegative.

V and J are TRBV27 and TRBJ1-4; the D is unclear. Germline V gives CDR1 MNHEY, CDR2 SMNVEV (reference sequence). With 3 bases removed from V and 8 bases from J, the gap between germline ends came to 10 bases. This CDR3 contains 13 residues. The CDR3 coding sequence is TGTGCCAGCAGTTTCTTAGGAGGAGAAAAACTGTTTTTT. Residues: CASSFLGGEKLFF.

This chain joins TRBV7-2 and TRBJ1-1, with TRBD1 identical over 7 bases. Germline V gene data show CDR1 as SGHTA and CDR2 as FQGNSA. V shed 8 bases, J shed 1 base, and the junction held 7 bases outside the gene matches. This CDR3 is built from 14 residues. This chain's CDR3 is CASVRGRTNTEAFF. CDR3 sequence (DNA): TGTGCCAGCGTGAGGGGGCGGACGAACACTGAAGCTTTCTTT.

This chain connects TRBV4-1 to TRBJ2-7, with TRBD1 matching over 7 bases. The CDR3 length is 14 residues. Germline assignment: CDR1 MGHRA and CDR2 YSYEKL. The V gene end was trimmed by 1 base and the J gene end by 2 bases; junction bases not matched to a gene: 2. The CDR3: CASSQGDSPYEQYF. The CDR3 region has the DNA TGCGCCAGCAGCCAAGGGGACAGTCCCTACGAGCAGTACTTC.

The chain has TRBV27 and TRBJ2-1; no clear D. V was clipped by 1 base and J by 9 bases, with 10 bases between them. From germline, CDR1 is MNHEY and CDR2 SMNVEV (reference sequence). The CDR3 sequence is 13 residues long. The CDR3 sequence is CASSLYFLSEQFF. CDR3 DNA sequence: TGTGCCAGCAGTTTATATTTTCTTAGTGAGCAGTTCTTC.

The chain joins TRBV6-5 to TRBJ1-2, with D maybe TRBD1 (6 bases). Trimming removed 5 bases from V and 7 bases from J, with 14 bases in between. This CDR3 comprises 13 residues. Germline values: CDR1 MNHEY, CDR2 SVGAGI. Written as DNA, the CDR3 is TGTGCCAGCAGTCCTAGACAGGCAGGTGGCTACACCTTC. Protein sequence: CASSPRQAGGYTF.

The CDR3 region is CASSFRDRGYGYTF. The CDR3 DNA reads as TGTGCCAGCAGCTTCCGGGATCGGGGCTATGGCTACACCTTC. The chain has TRBV5-6 and TRBJ1-2; D unclear. The CDR3 extends over 14 amino acids. The V end lost 2 bases, the J end lost 4 bases, and 12 bases lay between the germline ends. The germline V gene has CDR1 SGHDT and CDR2 YYEEEE.

The gene calls are TRBV2 and TRBJ1-5, with D unclear. V was shortened by 5 bases and J by 2 bases, with 7 bases between the two germline ends. Germline V gene data show CDR1 as SNHLY and CDR2 as FYNNEI. The CDR3 runs 13 residues. The chain's CDR3 is CASSSRRNQPQHF. The CDR3 DNA sequence: TGTGCCAGCAGTAGCCGTCGCAATCAGCCCCAGCATTTT.

J is TRBJ2-3 and V is TRBV18; TRBD2 aligns across 8 bases. The CDR3 runs to 17 residues. The J segment lost 1 base and the V segment lost 6 bases, leaving 12 bases of the junction unmatched. Germline CDR1 reads KGHSH; CDR2 reads LQKENI. The CDR3 reads CASSGGGLRPGTDTQYF. The CDR3 DNA is TGTGCCAGCTCTGGCGGGGGGCTAAGGCCCGGCACAGATACGCAGTATTTT.

This clone was observed many times. V gene TRBV27 combines with J gene TRBJ1-1, with D possibly being TRBD1 (6 bases). V was cut by 0 bases and J by 7 bases, with 18 bases left in between. CDR1 is MNHEY and CDR2 is SMNVEV in the germline V gene (reference sequence). This CDR3 contains 16 residues. The CDR3: CASSLSWTESLIEAFF. The DNA for the CDR3 is TGTGCCAGCAGTTTATCGTGGACAGAGAGTTTAATTGAAGCTTTCTTT.

The chain is built from TRBV11-1 and TRBJ2-5, with TRBD1 identical over 7 bases. Germline V gives CDR1 SGHAT, CDR2 FQDESV (reference sequence). After removal of 5 bases from V and 2 bases from J, the junction contained 5 bases not matched to a gene. The CDR3 totals 14 residues. Here the CDR3 reads CASSPGRGQETQYF. The CDR3 DNA is TGTGCCAGCAGCCCCGGCAGGGGGCAAGAGACCCAGTACTTC.

This chain uses TRBV5-4 with TRBJ2-6; TRBD2 is a possible D gene (7 bases). In germline, CDR1 is SGHNT, CDR2 YYREEE (reference sequence). This CDR3 has 17 amino acids. V lost 4 bases, J lost 1 base, and 15 bases lay in between. The CDR3: CASSPRGALSGANVLTF. The CDR3 DNA is TGTGCCAGCAGCCCCCGGGGGGCCCTGTCTGGGGCCAACGTCCTGACTTTC. Using reference TRBV5-4 and TRBJ2-6 for the parts outside the CDR3, the full variable domain is ETGVTQSPTHLIKTRGQQVTLRCSSQSGHNTVSWYQQALGQGPQFIFQYYREEENGRGNFPPRFSGLQFPNYSSELNVNALELDDSALYLCASSPRGALSGANVLTFGAGSRLTVL.

The chain uses TRBV6-6 and TRBJ2-7; 7 positions agree with TRBD1. CDR3 size: 14 residues. Germline CDR1 is MNHNY and CDR2 is SVGAGI (reference sequence). Trimming removed 6 bases from V and 9 bases from J; junction bases left unmatched: 14. The CDR3 is CASRADSRGLGQYF. In DNA, the CDR3 is TGTGCCAGCAGGGCAGATAGTAGGGGGCTAGGGCAGTACTTC.

The chain employs TRBV10-3 and TRBJ1-1; D perhaps matches TRBD1 (5 bases). In germline, CDR1 is ENHRY, CDR2 SYGVKD. V was shortened by 4 bases and J by 5 bases, with 11 bases between the two germline ends. CDR3 size: 13 residues. The CDR3 spells CAISGGVGTEAFF. The DNA for the CDR3 is TGTGCCATCAGTGGGGGGGTGGGTACTGAAGCTTTCTTT.

The rearrangement links TRBV13 to TRBJ2-1; 12 positions match TRBD1. V shed 0 bases, J shed 13 bases, and the junction held 13 bases outside the gene matches. The germline V gene encodes CDR1 PRHDT and CDR2 FYEKMQ (reference sequence). The CDR3 is made up of 17 amino acids. CDR3 in DNA: TGTGCCAGCAGCTTAGGCCTGGGGGACAGGGGGCCACTCGTTCAGTTCTTC. Protein sequence: CASSLGLGDRGPLVQFF. The whole variable domain, filled in from reference TRBV13 and TRBJ2-1, reads AAGVIQSPRHLIKEKRETATLKCYPIPRHDTVYWYQQGPGQDPQFLISFYEKMQSDKGSIPDRFSAQQFSDYHSELNMSSLELGDSALYFCASSLGLGDRGPLVQFFGPGTRLTVL.

This rearrangement joins TRBV9 to TRBJ2-1, with TRBD2 matching over 9 bases. The CDR3 is 15 residues long. Looked up from germline, CDR1 is SGDLS and CDR2 is YYNGEE. V was pared by 2 bases and J by 4 bases, with 4 bases of the junction left unmatched. The CDR3 DNA reads TGTGCCAGCAGCGTGACTAGCGGCCTATACAATGAGCAGTTCTTC. Translating gives CASSVTSGLYNEQFF.

CDR3 loop: CAISGQGTEAFF. CDR3 DNA: TGTGCCATCAGCGGACAGGGCACTGAAGCTTTCTTT. The J gene is TRBJ1-1, the V gene TRBV10-3; 8 bases match TRBD1. Germline CDR1 ENHRY, CDR2 SYGVKD. The CDR3 loop spans 12 amino acids. J was trimmed by 4 bases and V by 6 bases; bases with no gene match: 1.

This clone has just a few counts. The chain carries TRBV6-5 and TRBJ1-6; D possibly corresponds to TRBD1 (6 bases). Germline loops: CDR1 MNHEY, CDR2 SVGAGI. There are 14 residues in the CDR3. The V gene lost 6 bases and the J gene lost 9 bases, with 15 bases spanning the gap. Written as DNA, the CDR3 is TGTGCCAGCAGACCAGGGGTTATGGGTTCACCCCTCCACTTT. Its translation is CASRPGVMGSPLHF.

This sequence joins TRBV19 and TRBJ1-5; D perhaps matches TRBD1 (5 bases). Trimming cost V 7 bases and J 4 bases, with 14 bases left between them. CDR1 is LNHDA and CDR2 is SQIVND in the germline V gene (reference sequence). The CDR3 runs to 14 residues. The CDR3 loop is CASKGVSGNQPQHF. CDR3 sequence (DNA): TGTGCCAGTAAAGGGGTGTCAGGGAATCAGCCCCAGCATTTT.

The V and J genes are TRBV6-5 and TRBJ2-1; TRBD2 is a possible D gene (6 bases). V lost 0 bases, J lost 10 bases, and 16 bases lay in between. This CDR3 has 15 amino acids. Germline V gene lookup returns CDR1 MNHEY and CDR2 SVGAGI. CDR3 coding DNA: TGTGCCAGCAGTTACTCGCAGGGACTCGGCGGGGAGCAGTTCTTC. Translated, it gives CASSYSQGLGGEQFF.

This chain connects TRBV18 to TRBJ2-7; TRBD2 might be the D (5 bases). The CDR3 consists of 12 residues. Trimming took off 3 bases at V and 7 bases at J, with 10 bases between the two ends. Looked up from germline, CDR1 is KGHSH and CDR2 is LQKENI. CDR3 nucleotides: TGTGCCAGCTCACCGTCATCGGGGGAGCAGTACTTC. Its protein is CASSPSSGEQYF.

The CDR3 loop reads CASSPTGGHYEQYF. CDR3 sequence (DNA): TGTGCCAGCAGCCCAACAGGGGGTCACTACGAGCAGTACTTC. The V call is TRBV7-8, the J call TRBJ2-7; 8 bases agree with TRBD1. This CDR3 is built from 14 residues. From germline, CDR1 is SGHVS and CDR2 FQNEAQ. The junction had 6 bases not matched to a gene; V was cut back by 5 bases and J by 3 bases.

The rearrangement links TRBV7-2 to TRBJ2-7; 9 positions match TRBD1. Germline V gene lookup returns CDR1 SGHTA and CDR2 FQGNSA. The CDR3 is 17 amino acids. V lost 4 bases to trimming and J lost 3 bases; unmatched junction nucleotides: 13. The CDR3 DNA reads as TGTGCCAGCAGCTCCCCCCCGGGACAGGGATGGAACTACGAGCAGTACTTC. Residues: CASSSPPGQGWNYEQYF.

The J gene is TRBJ2-2, the V gene TRBV5-8, with D maybe TRBD2 (6 bases). Germline V lookup: CDR1 SGHTS, CDR2 YDEGEE. CDR3 size: 15 residues. The V end lost 4 bases, the J end lost 7 bases, and 17 bases lay between the germline ends. DNA for the CDR3: TGTGCCAGCAGCGAACCGGACTACTGGGTCGGGGAGCTGTTTTTT. The encoded protein is CASSEPDYWVGELFF. The complete variable domain, with remaining parts taken from reference TRBV5-8 and TRBJ2-2, reads EAGVTQSPTHLIKTRGQQATLRCSPISGHTSVYWYQQALGLGLQFLLWYDEGEERNRGNFPPRFSGRQFPNYSSELNVNALELEDSALYLCASSEPDYWVGELFFGEGSRLTVL.

The V gene is TRBV6-5, the J gene TRBJ2-3, with a tentative D call TRBD2 (6 bases). This CDR3 contains 14 residues. Trimming removed 5 bases at V and 5 bases at J, with 14 bases between. Germline CDR1 and CDR2: MNHEY and SVGAGI. CDR3 region: CASSRPGLLDTQYF. The CDR3, as DNA: TGTGCCAGCAGTCGACCGGGACTTCTAGATACGCAGTATTTT.

This chain uses TRBV7-9 with TRBJ2-2; 9 positions agree with TRBD1. CDR3 length: 15 residues. V gave up 5 bases and J gave up 4 bases; unmatched junction bases: 5. Germline V gene sequence: CDR1 SEHNR, CDR2 FQNEAQ (reference sequence). CDR3 nucleotides: TGTGCCAGCAGCCTACAGGGGGCGTCCACCGGGGAGCTGTTTTTT. Translation: CASSLQGASTGELFF.

This clone was observed once. The V gene is TRBV9, the J gene TRBJ1-5; 7 bases fit TRBD1. Unmatched junction bases numbered 3, after V lost 3 bases and J lost 6 bases. Per the germline V gene, CDR1 is SGDLS and CDR2 is YYNGEE. This CDR3 spans 13 amino acids. The CDR3 DNA reads TGTGCCAGCAGCGCCCGGGACAGTCAGCCCCAGCATTTT. Residues: CASSARDSQPQHF.

This chain joins TRBV11-2 and TRBJ2-1; a possible D gene is TRBD2 (5 bases). The germline V gene has CDR1 SGHAT and CDR2 FQNNGV. This CDR3 comprises 15 residues. Trimming removed 4 bases from V and 9 bases from J, with 19 bases in between. The CDR3 DNA is TGTGCCAGCAGCTCCTCGACTACCACGGGGAGTGAGCAGTTCTTC. Translation gives CASSSSTTTGSEQFF.

V and J are TRBV29-1 and TRBJ2-1, with 7 bases aligning to TRBD2. Germline V lookup: CDR1 SQVTM, CDR2 ANQGSEA. This CDR3 spans 13 amino acids. The trim removed 7 bases at V and 2 bases at J, leaving 5 bases unmatched. The chain's CDR3 is CSGGGFTYNEQFF. CDR3 nucleotides: TGCAGCGGGGGGGGTTTCACCTACAATGAGCAGTTCTTC.

The DNA for the CDR3 is TGTGCCAGCAGCCAAGAATCAAGAGGATCACCCCTCCACTTT. Residues: CASSQESRGSPLHF. The rearrangement links TRBV14 to TRBJ1-6; D call uncertain. Looked up from germline, CDR1 is SGHDN and CDR2 is FVKESK. Trimming shortened V by 0 bases and J by 10 bases, and 10 bases separated the two germline ends. The CDR3 extends over 14 amino acids.